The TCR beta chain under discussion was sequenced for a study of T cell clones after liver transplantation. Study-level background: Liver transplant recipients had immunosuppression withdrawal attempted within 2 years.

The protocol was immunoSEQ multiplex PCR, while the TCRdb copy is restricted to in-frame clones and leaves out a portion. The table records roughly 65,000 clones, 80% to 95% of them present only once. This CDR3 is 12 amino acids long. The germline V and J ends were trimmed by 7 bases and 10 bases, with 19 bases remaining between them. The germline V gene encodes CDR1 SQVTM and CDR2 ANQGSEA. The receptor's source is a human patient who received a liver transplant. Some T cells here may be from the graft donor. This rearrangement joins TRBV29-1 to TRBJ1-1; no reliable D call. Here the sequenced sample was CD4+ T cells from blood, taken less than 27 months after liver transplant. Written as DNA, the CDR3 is TGCAGCGGGCAGCACGGGCCCCAAGTAGCTTTCTTT. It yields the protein CSGQHGPQVAFF.